This T cell receptor (beta chain) was found in a study of shared clonotypes between healthy human individuals. In germline, CDR1 is SGHRS, CDR2 YFSETQ. Germline trimming cut 0 bases from V and 2 bases from J; bases unmatched to any gene: 7. The CDR3 is made up of 17 amino acids. Some clones are missing from TCRdb's copy, which holds only in-frame ones; the method was immunoSEQ multiplex PCR. Of roughly 2.5 million clones listed, roughly nine tenths are singletons. The sample was naive CD4+ T cells sorted from blood. Indicated subset: CD45RA+ positively selected. This TCR derives from a man aged 18-30 years in good health. J is TRBJ2-7 and V is TRBV5-1, with 11 positions matching TRBD2. The CDR3 sequence: CASSLGSSGGLAYEQYF. In DNA, the CDR3 is TGCGCCAGCAGCTTGGGTTCTAGCGGGGGGCTAGCCTACGAGCAGTACTTC.